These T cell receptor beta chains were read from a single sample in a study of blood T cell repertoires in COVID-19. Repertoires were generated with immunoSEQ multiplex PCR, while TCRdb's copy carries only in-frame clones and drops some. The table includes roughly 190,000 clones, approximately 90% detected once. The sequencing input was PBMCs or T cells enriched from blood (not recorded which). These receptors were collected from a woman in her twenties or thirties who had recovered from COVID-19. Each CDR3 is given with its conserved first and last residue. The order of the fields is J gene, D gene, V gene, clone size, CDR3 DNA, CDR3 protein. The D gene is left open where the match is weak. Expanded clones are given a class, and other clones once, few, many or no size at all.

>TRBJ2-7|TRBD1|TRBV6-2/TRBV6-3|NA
TGTGCCAGCAGTTACGACAGGGCGAGAATCTACGAGCAGTACTTC
CASSYDRARIYEQYF
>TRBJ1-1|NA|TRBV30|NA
TGTGCCTCCACCCGCGGGGATGGCACTGAAGCTTTCTTT
CASTRGDGTEAFF
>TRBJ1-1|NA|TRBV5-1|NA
TGCGCCAGCAAGACGGGAAACACTGAAGCTTTCTTT
CASKTGNTEAFF
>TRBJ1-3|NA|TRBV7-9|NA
TGTGCCAGCAGCCCCCAGGCGACACCCTCTGGAAACACCATATATTTT
CASSPQATPSGNTIYF
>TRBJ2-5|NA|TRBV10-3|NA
TGTGCCATCAGTGAACGGGCGACGGAGACAGCCAAAGAGACCCAGTACTTC
CAISERATETAKETQYF
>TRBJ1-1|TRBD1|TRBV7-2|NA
TGTGCCAGCAGCTTACCGACAGGGATGAACACTGAAGCTTTCTTT
CASSLPTGMNTEAFF
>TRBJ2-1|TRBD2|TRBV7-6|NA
TGTGCCAGCAGCCTATCCCCACTAGCGACAAACTACAATGAGCAGTTCTTC
CASSLSPLATNYNEQFF
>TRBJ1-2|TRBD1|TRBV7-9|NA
TGTGCCAGCAGCGAAGGGGGCGCCTTTGGCTACACCTTC
CASSEGGAFGYTF
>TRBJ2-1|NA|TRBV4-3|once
TGCGCCAGCAGCTTGACGTTTCAGGGCCCCTACAATGAGCAGTTCTTC
CASSLTFQGPYNEQFF
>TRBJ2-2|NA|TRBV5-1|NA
TGCGCCAGCAGACCTGACAGGAGCGTGAACACCGGGGAGCTGTTTTTT
CASRPDRSVNTGELFF
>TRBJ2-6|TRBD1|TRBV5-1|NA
TGCGCCAGCAGCTGGCAGGGGGCATTCTCGTCCGGGGCCAACGTCCTGACTTTC
CASSWQGAFSSGANVLTF
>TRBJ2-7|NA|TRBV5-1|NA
TGCGCCAGCAGCCGTAGGGCAGGGGAGTCCTACGAGCAGTACTTC
CASSRRAGESYEQYF
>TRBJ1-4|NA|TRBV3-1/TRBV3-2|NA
TGTGCCAGCAGCCAGCGACAGTTTAATGAAAAACTGTTTTTT
CASSQRQFNEKLFF
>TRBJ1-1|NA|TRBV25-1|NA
TGTGCCAGCCTAGTGGAGGGACGGGGTGAAGCTTTCTTT
CASLVEGRGEAFF
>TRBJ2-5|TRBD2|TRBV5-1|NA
TGCGCCAGCAGCCGAGGTTCCGGGGGGAAAGAGACCCAGTACTTC
CASSRGSGGKETQYF
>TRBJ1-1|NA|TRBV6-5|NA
TGTGCCAGCAGGGGCGGACAGTTGAACACTGAAGCTTTCTTT
CASRGGQLNTEAFF
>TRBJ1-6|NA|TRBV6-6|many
TGTGCCAGCAGTCCCAGCCAGGGAAGCTCCTATAATTCACCCCTCCACTTT
CASSPSQGSSYNSPLHF
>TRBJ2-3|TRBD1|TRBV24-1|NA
TGTGCCACCAGTGAAACGCCGGGACAGGGTTTTGCAGATACGCAGTATTTT
CATSETPGQGFADTQYF
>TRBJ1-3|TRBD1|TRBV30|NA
TGTGCCTGGAGTCTGGGACAGGGTTCTGGAAACACCATATATTTT
CAWSLGQGSGNTIYF
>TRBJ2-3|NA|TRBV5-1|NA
TGCGCCAGCAAGGAAGGGAGCGGCACAGATACGCAGTATTTT
CASKEGSGTDTQYF
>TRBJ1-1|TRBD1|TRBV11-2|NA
TGTGCCAGCAGCGCCTCGACAGGGATGAACACTGAAGCTTTCTTT
CASSASTGMNTEAFF
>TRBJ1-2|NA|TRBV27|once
TGTGCCAGCGGCTCACAACGACAGTTTTCTAACTATGGCTACACCTTC
CASGSQRQFSNYGYTF
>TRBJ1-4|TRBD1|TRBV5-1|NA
TGCGCCAGCAGCACGGACAGGGGGCGCGGGTCTGAAAAACTGTTTTTT
CASSTDRGRGSEKLFF
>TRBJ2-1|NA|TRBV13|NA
TGTGCCAGCAGCCTGACTAGAGATGAGCAGTTCTTC
CASSLTRDEQFF
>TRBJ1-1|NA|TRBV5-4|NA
TGTGCCAGCAGCCCCAACCGGGGGGGGACTGAAGCTTTCTTT
CASSPNRGGTEAFF
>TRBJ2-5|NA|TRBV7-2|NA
TGTGCCAGCAGCTTAGCGGCAGGGCCTCAAGAGACCCAGTACTTC
CASSLAAGPQETQYF
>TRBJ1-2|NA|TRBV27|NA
TGTGCCAGCAGTTTGTACCCCCCCGGGGGGGAATATGGCTACACCTTC
CASSLYPPGGEYGYTF
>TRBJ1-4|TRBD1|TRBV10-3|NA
TGTGCCATCAGGGAGGACAGGGGGAATGAAAAACTGTTTTTT
CAIREDRGNEKLFF
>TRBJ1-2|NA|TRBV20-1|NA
TGCAGTGCTAGTAGAGGGTCCGGTGGCTACACCTTC
CSASRGSGGYTF
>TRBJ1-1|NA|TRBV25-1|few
TGTGCCAGCAGTGAGGTGGGGCTAACTGAAGCTTTCTTT
CASSEVGLTEAFF
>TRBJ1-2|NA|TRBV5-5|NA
TGTGCCAGCAGCTCAGGTGGCGGGGAAAGTGGCTACACCTTC
CASSSGGGESGYTF
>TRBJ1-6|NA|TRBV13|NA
TGTGCCAGCAGCCCCTCGGGATTCTATAATTCACCCCTCCACTTT
CASSPSGFYNSPLHF
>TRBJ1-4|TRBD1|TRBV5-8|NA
TGTGCCAGCAGCCAAACCGAGGGACAGGGGAGGGGACTGTTTTTT
CASSQTEGQGRGLFF
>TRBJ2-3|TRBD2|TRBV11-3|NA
TGTGCCAGCAGCTTCGTAGCGGGCTTAAGCACAGATACGCAGTATTTT
CASSFVAGLSTDTQYF
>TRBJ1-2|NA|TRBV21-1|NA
TGTGCCAGCAGCAACTTGGCAGGGGAAGGCTATGGCTACACCTTC
CASSNLAGEGYGYTF
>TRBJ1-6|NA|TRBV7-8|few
TGTGCCAGCAGCCTGGGCGTGCCCCTCCACTTT
CASSLGVPLHF
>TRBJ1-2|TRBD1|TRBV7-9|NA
TGTGCCAGCAGCTTCGCCGGGACAGCCATGGGCTACACCTTC
CASSFAGTAMGYTF
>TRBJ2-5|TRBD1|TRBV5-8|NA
TGTGCCAGCAGCTACGGGACAGGGTATGAAGAGACCCAGTACTTC
CASSYGTGYEETQYF
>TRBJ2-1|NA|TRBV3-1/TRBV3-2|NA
TGTGCCAGCCAAGACTGGAAAGACAATGAGCAGTTCTTC
CASQDWKDNEQFF
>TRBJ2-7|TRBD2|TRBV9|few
TGTGCCAGCAGCCCGGGACTAGCGGGAGGGCCCCGGCAGTACTTC
CASSPGLAGGPRQYF
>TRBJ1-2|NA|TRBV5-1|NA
TGCGCCAGCAGCGCCCTTAGCCCCACAGGTGGCTATGGCTACACCTTC
CASSALSPTGGYGYTF
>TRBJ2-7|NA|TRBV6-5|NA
TGTGCCAGCAGTTACCCCGACAGTATTACCGAGCAGTACTTC
CASSYPDSITEQYF
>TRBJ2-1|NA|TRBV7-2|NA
TGTGCCAGCAGCTTAGAGCGGTTAAGCTCCTACAATGAGCAGTTCTTC
CASSLERLSSYNEQFF